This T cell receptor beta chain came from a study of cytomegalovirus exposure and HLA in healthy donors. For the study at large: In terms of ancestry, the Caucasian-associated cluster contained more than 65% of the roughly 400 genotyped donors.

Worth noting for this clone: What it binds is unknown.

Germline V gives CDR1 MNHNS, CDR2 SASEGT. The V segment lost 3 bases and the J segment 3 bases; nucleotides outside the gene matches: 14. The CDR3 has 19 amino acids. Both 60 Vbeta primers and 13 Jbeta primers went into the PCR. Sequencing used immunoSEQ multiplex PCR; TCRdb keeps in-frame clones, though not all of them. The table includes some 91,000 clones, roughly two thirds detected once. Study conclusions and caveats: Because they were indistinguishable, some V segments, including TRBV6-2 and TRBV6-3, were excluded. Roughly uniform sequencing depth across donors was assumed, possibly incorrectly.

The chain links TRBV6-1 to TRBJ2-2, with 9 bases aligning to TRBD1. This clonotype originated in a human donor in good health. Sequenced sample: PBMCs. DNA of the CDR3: TGTGCCAGCAGTGATCACCGGGACAGGGTTAGTCGGGACACCGGGGAGCTGTTTTTT. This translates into CASSDHRDRVSRDTGELFF.